This T cell receptor beta chain is from a study of blood T cell repertoires in COVID-19. Overall study: From the United States, Italy and Spain came samples of acute and convalescent COVID-19. The cDNA or gDNA used as material had been derived from T cells, B-cell-depleted T cells, or PBMCs.

Original handling: Quantification of nucleated cells was approximated via reference gene primer amplification. TCRdb's table, derived via immunoSEQ multiplex PCR, lists solely in-frame clones and lacks some. V and J calls and clone size are as listed in that table; D and trimming were resolved from the DNA. This repertoire shows some 350,000 clones, 90% to 95% found once; its top ten account for roughly 3.3%. Trimming left V 0 bases short and J 4 bases short, with 16 bases between. The CDR3 totals 18 residues. CDR1 LGHNA and CDR2 YSLEER come from the germline V gene. What was sequenced was peripheral blood. The sequence was collected from a woman younger than 35 who had recovered from COVID-19. The V gene is TRBV4-3, the J gene TRBJ1-6, with unresolved D. The CDR3 spells CASSQENFGSWYNSPLHF. CDR3 nucleotides: TGCGCCAGCAGCCAAGAAAACTTCGGGTCGTGGTATAATTCACCCCTCCACTTT.